Each of the 2 T cell receptor beta chains below was sequenced from the same sample in a study of blood T cell repertoires in COVID-19. Assay: immunoSEQ multiplex PCR; the TCRdb copy retains only in-frame clones and omits some. Among around 260,000 clones listed, approximately 92% were seen once. The sequenced sample was peripheral blood. These receptors originate from a person between 18 and 35 years old with COVID-19, enrolled during active disease.

V is TRBV4-1 and J is TRBJ2-7; D is uncertain. This CDR3 comprises 14 residues. Germline CDR1 MGHRA, CDR2 YSYEKL. Between the trimmed V and J ends, which lost 1 base and 4 bases, there was a span of 11 bases. CDR3 DNA: TGCGCCAGCAGCCAAGCCCCCTCTGCGTACGAGCAGTACTTC. This sequence encodes CASSQAPSAYEQYF.

The chain couples TRBV7-9 to TRBJ2-1, with 11 bases that match TRBD2. This CDR3 has 14 amino acids. V shed 4 bases and J 9 bases; nucleotides not matched to a gene: 5. Germline CDR1 is SEHNR and CDR2 is FQNEAQ (reference sequence). The CDR3 DNA is TGTGCCAGCAGCTCCGGGACTAGCGGACTTGAGCAGTTCTTC. Amino acid sequence: CASSSGTSGLEQFF.